Listed below are T cell receptor beta chains from one sample, sequenced in a study of blood T cell repertoires in COVID-19. TCRdb's table, derived via immunoSEQ multiplex PCR, lists solely in-frame clones and lacks some. The table records approximately 35,000 clones, almost 85% of them present only once. The sample comprised peripheral blood. These receptors all come from a man aged 55 to 70 with active COVID-19. The CDR3 runs from the conserved cysteine through the conserved F or W. The size field is filled for only some rows; it gives once, few, many or a size class.

size | V | CDR3
NA | TRBV14 | CASSQTLAAYEQYF
NA | TRBV27 | CASSLRPWVAADNEQFF
NA | TRBV5-1 | CASSPDQGGVSPLHF
NA | TRBV5-1 | CASSFDQGTDTQYF
NA | TRBV7-3 | CASSPQAGVTYNEQFF
once | TRBV7-3 | CASSLTRTGRTDTQYF
NA | TRBV7-9 | CASSPWPGTATYEQYF
NA | TRBV6-1 | CASSEAPYLYNEQFF
NA | TRBV5-1 | CASSLAVSGTTGELFF
NA | TRBV5-6 | CASSLYRGPKISTDTQYF
NA | TRBV7-2 | CASSPNWSGYEQYF
NA | TRBV14 | CASSQPGMNTEAFF
NA | TRBV6-5 | CASRVPGAGANVLTF
NA | TRBV2 | CASNFRGDTQYF
few | TRBV10-2 | CASSDDRDSSSDTQYF
NA | TRBV29-1 | CSVGGLVNKQETQYF
NA | TRBV28 | CASSTTGWNTEAFF
NA | TRBV29-1 | CSVGLGGRTNEQYF
once | TRBV7-9 | CASSSPRASGDYEQYF
once | TRBV6-5 | CASSTWTGGYNEQFF
NA | TRBV6-1 | CASSEALTGTYEQYF
NA | TRBV2 | CASVRGTNNEQFF